Listed here are 3 T cell receptor beta chains from one sample, sequenced in a study of memory CD4+ T cells and cytomegalovirus serostatus. Single viable CD3+CD4+CD8-CD45RO+ cells were sorted as the memory CD4+ T cells. Clones were read by immunoSEQ multiplex PCR, and TCRdb kept only the in-frame ones, dropping some. The sample lists 75,000 to 90,000 clones; 65% to 85% were seen once. The sample consisted of memory CD4+ T cells from blood. The receptors here all came from an adult in good health and CMV-seronegative.

This chain joins TRBV5-8 and TRBJ2-3; D remains ambiguous. The V end lost 1 base, the J end lost 1 base, and 10 bases lay between the germline ends. The length of the CDR3 is 15 residues. The germline CDR1 and CDR2 sequences are SGHTS and YDEGEE. The CDR3 sequence: CASSLSLDGTDTQYF. Written as DNA, the CDR3 is TGTGCCAGCAGCTTGTCTCTGGATGGCACAGATACGCAGTATTTT.

This chain joins TRBV25-1 and TRBJ2-5; D is undetermined. CDR3 length: 16 residues. CDR1 and CDR2 (germline): MGHDK, SYGVNS. V was pared by 0 bases and J by 0 bases, with 11 bases between. The CDR3 bases are TGTGCCAGCAGTGAATATCGGGTGGCGTACCAAGAGACCCAGTACTTC. It is translated as CASSEYRVAYQETQYF.

V usage is TRBV14 and J usage is TRBJ2-7, with 15 nucleotides matching TRBD2. The trim removed 4 bases at V and 6 bases at J, leaving 7 bases unmatched. Germline V gives CDR1 SGHDN, CDR2 FVKESK. CDR3 length: 16 amino acids. The DNA for the CDR3 is TGTGCCAGCAGCCGCCGGACTAGCGGGGGGGCTTTCGAGCAGTACTTC. It specifies CASSRRTSGGAFEQYF.